This T cell receptor beta chain was sequenced during a study of T cells in Graves' hyperthyroidism and ophthalmopathy. Study-wide results and limits: Median prediction lead before ophthalmopathy onset was 6.5 months with the model. Blood also carried most thyroid clonotypes expanded above 0.001. Ophthalmopathy cases were set apart from stable hyperthyroidism by a 13 V-J model.

This clonotype was seen at least ten times. Its matching antigen is unknown. Patients with uncontrolled infections, other autoimmune diseases, pregnancy or lactation were excluded. RNA transcripts yielded amplified TCR beta CDR3 regions. The TCR CDR3 was amplified in a first-round RT-PCR using the HTBI primer set. TCRdb re-analysed the multiplex PCR reads in MiXCR, keeping a single row per CDR3 protein. The sample contains approximately 350,000 distinct CDR3 sequences, nearly 15% of which appear only once. The CDR3 spans 15 residues. Trimming removed 6 bases from V and 0 bases from J, with 12 bases in between. Germline assignment: CDR1 SGHTA and CDR2 FQGNSA.

The material sequenced was blood. The rearrangement uses TRBV7-2 and TRBJ1-5, with D unclear. The sequence was obtained from a woman aged 55-70 years with Graves' ophthalmopathy. For the CDR3, the DNA is TGTGCCAGCAGGCAGGACGGATATAGCAATCAGCCCCAGCATTTT. As protein: CASRQDGYSNQPQHF.